This T cell receptor (beta chain) was sequenced in a study of cytomegalovirus exposure and HLA in healthy donors. After removal of 5 bases from V and 0 bases from J, the junction contained 8 bases not matched to a gene. Germline loops: CDR1 LNHDA, CDR2 SQIVND (reference sequence). The CDR3 runs 16 residues. 13 Jbeta primers and 60 Vbeta primers were used for the PCR. Libraries were prepared by immunoSEQ multiplex PCR; TCRdb keeps only in-frame clonotypes and omits some of them. The data show around 88,000 clones, 78% seen once. This sequence joins TRBV19 and TRBJ2-7, with 9 bases lining up with TRBD2. Sequencing was done on a sample of PBMCs. This receptor was identified in a woman aged 40-49 years in good health and CMV-seropositive. CDR3 in amino acids: CASSFSVSGSSYEQYF. CDR3 nucleotides: TGTGCCAGTAGTTTCTCCGTTAGCGGGAGCTCCTACGAGCAGTACTTC.